One sample yielded the 8 T cell receptor beta chains listed below, sequenced in a study of CD8+ T cells in alopecia areata. cDNA reverse transcribed from extracted RNA served as the sequencing template. Clones were sequenced by immunoSEQ multiplex PCR, and TCRdb holds only the in-frame ones, with some missing. The top ten clones hold around 2.8% of a sample with more than 90,000 clones, about 60% of them seen once. The sequenced sample consisted of CD4+ T cells sorted from blood. These receptors were obtained from a human donor in good health.

The V gene is TRBV5-1, the J gene TRBJ1-2, with 7 bases fitting TRBD1. There are 13 residues in the CDR3. CDR1 is SGHRS, CDR2 YFSETQ, per germline. V trimming: 4 bases; J trimming: 3 bases; junction bases outside the gene matches: 3. The CDR3 DNA reads as TGCGCCAGCAGCCATCAGGGGGACTATGGCTACACCTTC. Translated: CASSHQGDYGYTF.

This clone was counted ten times or more. V is TRBV2 and J is TRBJ1-1; D is perhaps TRBD1 (5 bases). This CDR3 is 11 amino acids long. V lost 4 bases and J lost 6, with 6 bases in between. Germline CDR1 and CDR2: SNHLY and FYNNEI. CDR3 sequence (DNA): TGTGCCAGCAGTGCGGGGCCTGAAGCTTTCTTT. Its protein product is CASSAGPEAFF. The complete variable domain, with remaining parts taken from reference TRBV2 and TRBJ1-1, reads EPEVTQTPSHQVTQMGQEVILRCVPISNHLYFYWYRQILGQKVEFLVSFYNNEISEKSEIFDDQFSVERPDGSNFTLKIRSTKLEDSAMYFCASSAGPEAFFGQGTRLTVV.

The chain employs TRBV6-6 and TRBJ1-5; TRBD1 might be the D (6 bases). In germline, CDR1 is MNHNY, CDR2 SVGAGI (reference sequence). Trimming cost V 6 bases and J 7 bases, with 16 bases left between them. There are 14 residues in the CDR3. The CDR3 region has the DNA TGTGCCAGCAGGCTTAACAGGGATGGCCAGCCCCAGCATTTT. This gives the protein CASRLNRDGQPQHF.

The V call is TRBV7-8, the J call TRBJ1-2, with a possible D match to TRBD1 (5 bases). The length of the CDR3 is 14 residues. Per the germline V gene, CDR1 is SGHVS and CDR2 is FQNEAQ. V was shortened by 5 bases and J by 6 bases, with 16 bases between the two germline ends. CDR3 nucleotides: TGTGCCAGCAGCCCGGGGACGGGTCAGGATGGCTACACCTTC. Translation: CASSPGTGQDGYTF.

V usage is TRBV30 and J usage is TRBJ1-4, with 8 bases that match TRBD1. Germline assignment: CDR1 GTSNPN and CDR2 SVGIG (reference sequence). Germline trimming cut 2 bases from V and 8 bases from J; bases unmatched to any gene: 13. The CDR3 loop spans 16 amino acids. CDR3 DNA: TGTGCCTGGAGTAAGCAGGGGGCTCTCCGAGGGGAAAAACTGTTTTTT. Residues: CAWSKQGALRGEKLFF. Filled out from reference TRBV30 and TRBJ1-4, the complete variable domain reads SQTIHQWPATLVQPVGSPLSLECTVEGTSNPNLYWYRQAAGRGLQLLFYSVGIGQISSEVPQNLSASRPQDRQFILSSKKLLLSDSGFYLCAWSKQGALRGEKLFFGSGTQLSVL.

The chain is built from TRBV5-5 and TRBJ2-2; weak D call: TRBD2 (5 bases). The CDR3 is made up of 14 amino acids. The germline V and J ends were trimmed by 1 base and 2 bases, with 6 bases remaining between them. Germline CDR1 SGHKS, CDR2 YYEKEE (reference sequence). CDR3 sequence: CASSLSSNTGELFF. The DNA of the CDR3 is TGTGCCAGCAGCTTGTCTAGCAACACCGGGGAGCTGTTTTTT.

Only a few counts were recorded for this clone. V is TRBV29-1 and J is TRBJ2-7; D not certain. This CDR3 is built from 12 residues. The V gene lost 5 bases and the J gene lost 3 bases, with 11 bases spanning the gap. Germline CDR1 reads SQVTM; CDR2 reads ANQGSEA. The CDR3 DNA sequence: TGCAGCGTTAAAAAGACGGACTACGAGCAGTACTTC. This translates into CSVKKTDYEQYF.

The rearrangement joins TRBV29-1 to TRBJ1-6, with D tentatively TRBD1 (6 bases). The CDR3 is 13 residues long. Germline V CDR1 and CDR2: SQVTM, ANQGSEA. The ends were cut back, 7 bases at V and 6 bases at J, with 13 bases in the middle. CDR3 sequence (DNA): TGCAGCGCCAGCCGGACAGTTAATTCACCCCTCCACTTT. Its protein product is CSASRTVNSPLHF.